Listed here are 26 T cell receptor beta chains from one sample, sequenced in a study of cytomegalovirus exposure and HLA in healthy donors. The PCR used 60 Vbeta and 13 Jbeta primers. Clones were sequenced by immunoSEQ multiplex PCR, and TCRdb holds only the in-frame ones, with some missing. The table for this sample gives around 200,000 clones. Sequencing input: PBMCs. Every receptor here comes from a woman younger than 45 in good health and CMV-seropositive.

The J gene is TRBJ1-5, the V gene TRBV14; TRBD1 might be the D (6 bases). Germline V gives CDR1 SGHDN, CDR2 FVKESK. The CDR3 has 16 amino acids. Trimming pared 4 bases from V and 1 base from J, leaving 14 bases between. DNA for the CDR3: TGTGCCAGCAGCCTACCCGGGACACGGAGCAATCAGCCCCAGCATTTT. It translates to CASSLPGTRSNQPQHF.

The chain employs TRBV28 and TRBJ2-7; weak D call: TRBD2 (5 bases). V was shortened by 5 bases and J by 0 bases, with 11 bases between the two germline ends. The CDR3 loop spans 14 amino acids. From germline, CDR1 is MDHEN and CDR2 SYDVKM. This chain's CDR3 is CASSPAGSSYEQYF. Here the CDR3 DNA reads TGTGCCAGCAGTCCGGCTGGGAGCTCCTACGAGCAGTACTTC.

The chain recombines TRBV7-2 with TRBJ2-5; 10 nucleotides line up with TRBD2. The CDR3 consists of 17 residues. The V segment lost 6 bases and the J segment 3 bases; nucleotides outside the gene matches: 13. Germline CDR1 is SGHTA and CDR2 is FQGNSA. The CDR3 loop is CASRRRPGLARKETQYF. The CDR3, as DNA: TGTGCCAGCAGACGTCGTCCGGGACTAGCGCGTAAAGAGACCCAGTACTTC.

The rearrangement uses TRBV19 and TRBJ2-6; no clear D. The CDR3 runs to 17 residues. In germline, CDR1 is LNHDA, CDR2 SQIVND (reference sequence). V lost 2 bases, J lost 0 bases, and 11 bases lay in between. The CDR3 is CASSIMGQSSGANVLTF. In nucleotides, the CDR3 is TGTGCCAGTAGTATAATGGGCCAAAGCTCTGGGGCCAACGTCCTGACTTTC.

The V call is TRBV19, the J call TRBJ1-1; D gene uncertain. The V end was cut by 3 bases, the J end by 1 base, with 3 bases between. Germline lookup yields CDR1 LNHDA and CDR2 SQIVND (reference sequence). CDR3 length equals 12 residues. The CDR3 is CASSIGNTEAFF. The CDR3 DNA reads TGTGCCAGTAGTATCGGGAACACTGAAGCTTTCTTT.

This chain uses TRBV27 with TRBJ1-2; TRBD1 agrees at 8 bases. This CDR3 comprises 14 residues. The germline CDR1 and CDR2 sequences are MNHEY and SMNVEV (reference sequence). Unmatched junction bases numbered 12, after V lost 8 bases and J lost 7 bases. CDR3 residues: CASSHGQGTRGYTF. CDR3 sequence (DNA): TGTGCCAGCTCCCACGGACAGGGAACGCGTGGCTACACCTTC.

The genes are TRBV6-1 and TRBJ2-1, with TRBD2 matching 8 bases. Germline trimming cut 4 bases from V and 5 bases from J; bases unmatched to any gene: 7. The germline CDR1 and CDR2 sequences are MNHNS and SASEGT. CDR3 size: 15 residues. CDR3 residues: CASSVGRGGNNEQFF. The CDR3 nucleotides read TGTGCCAGCAGTGTGGGTCGGGGGGGGAACAATGAGCAGTTCTTC.

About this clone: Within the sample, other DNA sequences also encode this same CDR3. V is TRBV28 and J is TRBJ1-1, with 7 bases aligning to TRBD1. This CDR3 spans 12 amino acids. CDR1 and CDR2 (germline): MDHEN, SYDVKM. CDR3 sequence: CVAGGGNTEAFF. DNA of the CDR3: TGTGTCGCAGGGGGTGGGAACACTGAAGCTTTCTTT.

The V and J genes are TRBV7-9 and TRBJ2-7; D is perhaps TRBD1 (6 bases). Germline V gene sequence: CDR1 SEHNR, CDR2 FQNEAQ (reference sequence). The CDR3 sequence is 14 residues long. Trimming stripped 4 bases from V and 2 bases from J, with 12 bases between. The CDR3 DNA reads TGTGCCAGCAGCTCAACAGGGCCCCCCTACGAGCAGTACTTC. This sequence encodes CASSSTGPPYEQYF.

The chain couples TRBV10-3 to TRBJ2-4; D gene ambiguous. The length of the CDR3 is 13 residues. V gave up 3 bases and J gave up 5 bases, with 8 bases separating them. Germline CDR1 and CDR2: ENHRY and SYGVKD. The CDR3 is CAISEYRENIQYF. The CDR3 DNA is TGTGCCATCAGTGAATACCGAGAAAACATTCAGTACTTC.

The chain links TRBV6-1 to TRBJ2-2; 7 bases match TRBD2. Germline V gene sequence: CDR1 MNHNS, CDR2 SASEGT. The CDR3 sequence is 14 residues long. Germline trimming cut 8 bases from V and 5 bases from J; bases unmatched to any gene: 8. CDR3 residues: CASGVGGRTGELFF. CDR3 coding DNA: TGTGCCAGCGGGGTGGGAGGGCGGACCGGGGAGCTGTTTTTT.

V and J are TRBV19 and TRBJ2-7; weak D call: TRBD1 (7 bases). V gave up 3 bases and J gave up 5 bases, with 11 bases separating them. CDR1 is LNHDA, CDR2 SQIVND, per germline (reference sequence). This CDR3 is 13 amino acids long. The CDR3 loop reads CASSIGRGDEQYF. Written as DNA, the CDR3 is TGTGCCAGTAGTATCGGCAGGGGGGACGAGCAGTACTTC.

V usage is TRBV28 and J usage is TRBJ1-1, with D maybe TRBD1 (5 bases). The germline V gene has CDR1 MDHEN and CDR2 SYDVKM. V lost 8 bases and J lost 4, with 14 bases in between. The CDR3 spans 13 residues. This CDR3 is CASRNQGGTEAFF. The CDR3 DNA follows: TGTGCCAGCCGGAATCAGGGAGGCACTGAAGCTTTCTTT.

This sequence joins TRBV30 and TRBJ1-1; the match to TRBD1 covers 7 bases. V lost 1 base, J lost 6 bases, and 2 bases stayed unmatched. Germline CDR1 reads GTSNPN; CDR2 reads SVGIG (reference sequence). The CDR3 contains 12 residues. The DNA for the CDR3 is TGTGCCTGGAGTGCCGGGACAGCTGAAGCTTTCTTT. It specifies CAWSAGTAEAFF. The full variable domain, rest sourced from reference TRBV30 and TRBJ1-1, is SQTIHQWPATLVQPVGSPLSLECTVEGTSNPNLYWYRQAAGRGLQLLFYSVGIGQISSEVPQNLSASRPQDRQFILSSKKLLLSDSGFYLCAWSAGTAEAFFGQGTRLTVV.

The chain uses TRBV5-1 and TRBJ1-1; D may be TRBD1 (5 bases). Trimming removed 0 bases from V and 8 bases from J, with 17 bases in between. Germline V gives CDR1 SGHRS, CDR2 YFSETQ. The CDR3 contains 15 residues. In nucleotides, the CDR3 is TGCGCCAGCAGCTTGGCCGGGACTACGTTTAGAGAAGCTTTCTTT. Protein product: CASSLAGTTFREAFF.

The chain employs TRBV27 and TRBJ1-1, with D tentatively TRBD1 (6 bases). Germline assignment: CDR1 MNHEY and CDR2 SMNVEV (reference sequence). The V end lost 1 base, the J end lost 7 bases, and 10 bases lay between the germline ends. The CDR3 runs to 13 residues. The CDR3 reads CASSLLSDSEAFF. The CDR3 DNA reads TGTGCCAGCAGTTTATTGTCGGACAGTGAAGCTTTCTTT.

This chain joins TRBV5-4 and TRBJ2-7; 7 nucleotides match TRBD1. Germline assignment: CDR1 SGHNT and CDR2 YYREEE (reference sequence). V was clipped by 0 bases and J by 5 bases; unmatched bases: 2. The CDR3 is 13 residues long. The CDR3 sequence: CASSLATGNEQYF. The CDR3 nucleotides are TGTGCCAGCAGCTTGGCGACAGGGAACGAGCAGTACTTC. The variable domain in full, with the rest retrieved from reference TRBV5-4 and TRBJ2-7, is ETGVTQSPTHLIKTRGQQVTLRCSSQSGHNTVSWYQQALGQGPQFIFQYYREEENGRGNFPPRFSGLQFPNYSSELNVNALELDDSALYLCASSLATGNEQYFGPGTRLTVT.

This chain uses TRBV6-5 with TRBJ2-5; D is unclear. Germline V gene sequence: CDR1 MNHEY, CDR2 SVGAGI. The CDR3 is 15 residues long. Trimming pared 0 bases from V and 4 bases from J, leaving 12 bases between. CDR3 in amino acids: CASSYSSLSGETQYF. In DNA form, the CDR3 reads TGTGCCAGCAGTTACTCGAGTCTGTCTGGAGAGACCCAGTACTTC.

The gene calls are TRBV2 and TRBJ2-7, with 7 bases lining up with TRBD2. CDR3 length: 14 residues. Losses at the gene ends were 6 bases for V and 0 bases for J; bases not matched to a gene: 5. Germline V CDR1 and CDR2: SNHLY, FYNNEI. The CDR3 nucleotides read TGTGCCAGCAGGGGGGGGTCTTTCTCCTACGAGCAGTACTTC. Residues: CASRGGSFSYEQYF.

CDR3 nucleotide sequence: TGTGCCAGCAGCTTATGGGCTAGCGGGGGGTACGAGCAGTACTTC. It is translated as CASSLWASGGYEQYF. The chain couples TRBV7-2 to TRBJ2-7; 11 bases map to TRBD2. The V gene's germline CDR1 is SGHTA and CDR2 FQGNSA. The V and J ends lost 2 bases and 4 bases, in that order; junction bases with no gene match: 4. The CDR3 has 15 amino acids.

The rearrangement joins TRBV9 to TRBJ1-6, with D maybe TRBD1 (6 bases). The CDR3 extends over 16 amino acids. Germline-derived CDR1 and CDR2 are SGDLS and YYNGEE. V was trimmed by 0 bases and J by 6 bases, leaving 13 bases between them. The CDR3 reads CASSVGGGRSNSPLHF. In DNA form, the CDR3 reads TGTGCCAGCAGCGTAGGCGGGGGGCGTAGTAATTCACCCCTCCACTTT.

The CDR3 region has the DNA TGTGCCAGCAGTGAAGGGACAGCCCAGTCCTTTCTCTATGGCTACACCTTC. This codes for CASSEGTAQSFLYGYTF. The chain recombines TRBV6-1 with TRBJ1-2; TRBD1 is a possible D gene (6 bases). The CDR3 spans 17 residues. Germline lookup yields CDR1 MNHNS and CDR2 SASEGT. V was clipped by 1 base and J by 4 bases, with 19 bases between them.

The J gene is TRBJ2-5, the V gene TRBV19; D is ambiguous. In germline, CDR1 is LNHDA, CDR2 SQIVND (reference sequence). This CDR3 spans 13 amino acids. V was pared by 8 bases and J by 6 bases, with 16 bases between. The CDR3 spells CASGLASDQTQYF. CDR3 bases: TGTGCCAGTGGCCTCGCCAGCGATCAGACCCAGTACTTC.

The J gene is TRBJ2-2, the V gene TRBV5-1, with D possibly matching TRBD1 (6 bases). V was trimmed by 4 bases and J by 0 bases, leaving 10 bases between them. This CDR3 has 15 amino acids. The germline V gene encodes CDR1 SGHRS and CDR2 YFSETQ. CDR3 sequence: CASSQGRPNTGELFF. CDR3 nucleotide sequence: TGCGCCAGCAGCCAGGGGAGACCGAACACCGGGGAGCTGTTTTTT.

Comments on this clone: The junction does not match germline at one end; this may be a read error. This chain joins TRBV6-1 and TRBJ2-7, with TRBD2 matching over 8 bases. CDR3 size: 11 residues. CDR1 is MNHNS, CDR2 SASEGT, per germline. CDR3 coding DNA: TGTGCCAGCAGCGGGGGGGGGACCTTAACTTTC. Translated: CASSGGGTLTF.

The CDR3 region has the DNA TGTGCCAGCAGTGTGCTAGCGCTCCTGTTAAACGAGCAGTACTTC. This sequence encodes CASSVLALLLNEQYF. The chain couples TRBV6-1 to TRBJ2-7, with D perhaps TRBD2 (6 bases). Trimming cost V 4 bases and J 5 bases, with 18 bases left between them. CDR3 length equals 15 residues. Germline assignment: CDR1 MNHNS and CDR2 SASEGT.